The rows below give T cell receptor beta chains drawn from one sample of a study of T cell responses to AZD1222 COVID-19 vaccine. Sequencing used immunoSEQ multiplex PCR; TCRdb keeps in-frame clones, though not all of them. The repertoire holds 150,000 to 200,000 clones, with approximately 92% as singletons. Specimen: peripheral blood, collected 28 days after the second dose of the MenACWY control vaccine. The receptors stem from an adult who received the MenACWY meningococcal vaccine as a control. The CDR3 runs from the conserved cysteine through the conserved F or W. D genes are given only for firm matches. The size entry is marked missing in some rows and otherwise reads once, few, many or a size class.

TRBJ2-1 TRBD2 15 - TRBV4-2 CASSPGGDSGRLAFF TGTGCCAGCAGCCCCGGAGGGGATAGCGGGAGGCTTGCGTTCTTC
TRBJ2-3 TRBD2 16 - TRBV7-3 CASSSITSGGADTQYF TGTGCCAGCAGCTCAATAACTAGCGGGGGGGCAGATACGCAGTATTTT
TRBJ1-1 - 14 - TRBV7-2 CASRPHGVTTEAFF TGTGCCAGCAGACCTCATGGAGTCACGACTGAAGCTTTCTTT
TRBJ2-5 - 11 - TRBV20-1 CSARPEETQYF TGCAGTGCTAGGCCGGAAGAGACCCAGTACTTC
TRBJ1-6 - 18 - TRBV28 CASSDTSRVASQASPLHF TGTGCCAGCAGTGACACGTCAAGGGTAGCAAGCCAAGCGTCACCCCTCCACTTT
TRBJ1-1 - 8 once TRBV10-1 CASRSPFF TGCGCCAGCAGGAGTCCTTTCTTT
TRBJ1-1 - 14 - TRBV7-3 CASSLTGQYTEAFF TGTGCCAGCAGCTTAACGGGCCAGTACACTGAAGCTTTCTTT
TRBJ1-1 - 11 - TRBV29-1 CSGDRNTEAFF TGCAGCGGAGACAGGAACACTGAAGCTTTCTTT
TRBJ2-1 TRBD2 15 - TRBV11-1 CASTSGLESYNEQFF TGTGCCAGCACCTCGGGACTAGAGTCCTACAATGAGCAGTTCTTC
TRBJ2-1 - 14 - TRBV10-1 CASSDRADYNEQFF TGCGCCAGCAGTGATAGGGCCGACTACAATGAGCAGTTCTTC
TRBJ1-1 - 11 - TRBV20-1 CSARGNTEAFF TGCAGTGCTAGAGGGAACACTGAAGCTTTCTTT
TRBJ2-5 - 15 - TRBV2 CASSEVGSKEETQYF TGTGCCAGCAGTGAAGTAGGGTCAAAGGAGGAGACCCAGTACTTC
TRBJ2-1 - 13 - TRBV27 CASSSWRGNEQFF TGTGCCAGCAGTTCTTGGCGAGGAAATGAGCAGTTCTTC
TRBJ1-2 - 15 - TRBV6-5 CASSSGTHANYGYTF TGTGCCAGCAGTTCCGGGACGCATGCTAACTATGGCTACACCTTC
TRBJ2-1 TRBD2 20 few TRBV29-1 CSVEPPLEREALVAYNEQFF TGCAGCGTGGAACCCCCGCTCGAGCGGGAGGCCTTGGTTGCCTACAATGAGCAGTTCTTC
TRBJ2-7 TRBD1 14 - TRBV12-5 CASGSGTGREEQYF TGTGCTAGTGGTTCGGGGACAGGGAGGGAAGAGCAGTACTTC
TRBJ1-4 TRBD1 14 - TRBV11-3 CASSLGQGNEKLFF TGTGCCAGCAGCTTAGGACAGGGGAATGAAAAACTGTTTTTT
TRBJ2-6 - 15 few TRBV3-1/TRBV3-2 CASSQDLSGANVLTF TGTGCCAGCAGCCAAGACCTCTCTGGGGCCAACGTCCTGACTTTC
TRBJ2-1 - 15 - TRBV28 CASSFLLVHTNEQFF TGTGCCAGCAGTTTTTTACTGGTACACACGAATGAGCAGTTCTTC
TRBJ2-7 - 15 - TRBV7-3 CASSLSGGMAYEQYF TGTGCCAGCAGCTTAAGCGGAGGGATGGCTTACGAGCAGTACTTC
TRBJ2-1 - 21 - TRBV15 CATSSPRGRQGGGSSYNEQFF TGTGCCACCAGCAGCCCCCGCGGGAGACAGGGTGGGGGCAGCTCCTACAATGAGCAGTTCTTC
TRBJ2-1 - 15 - TRBV7-2 CASSFGSAPNAEQFF TGTGCCAGCAGCTTCGGGTCTGCTCCTAACGCTGAGCAGTTCTTC
TRBJ2-5 - 15 - TRBV15 CATSRFDIFQETQYF TGTGCCACCAGCAGATTCGACATATTCCAAGAGACCCAGTACTTC
TRBJ2-2 - 12 - TRBV7-9 CASSLAAGELFF TGTGCCAGCAGCTTAGCCGCCGGGGAGCTGTTTTTT
TRBJ2-4 - 12 few TRBV6-5 CASSYTGNIQYF TGTGCCAGCAGTTACACAGGAAACATTCAGTACTTC
TRBJ1-6 - 16 - TRBV24-1 CATSDLRGLMDSPLHF TGTGCCACCAGTGATTTGCGGGGGTTAATGGATTCACCCCTCCACTTT
TRBJ2-1 TRBD2 16 - TRBV7-3 CASSPNRLAGRYEQFF TGTGCCAGCAGTCCCAATCGGCTAGCGGGAAGATATGAGCAGTTCTTC
TRBJ1-1 - 15 - TRBV5-1 CASSLATSSDQWAFF TGCGCCAGCAGCTTGGCCACCTCTTCGGATCAATGGGCTTTCTTT
TRBJ1-6 - 15 - TRBV6-1 CASSEVRGGNSPLHF TGTGCCAGCAGTGAAGTCAGGGGCGGTAATTCACCCCTCCACTTT
TRBJ1-2 - 14 - TRBV6-1 CASSSPGGGGGYTF TGTGCCAGCAGTTCTCCGGGAGGGGGTGGTGGCTACACCTTC
TRBJ1-5 TRBD1 14 - TRBV6-2/TRBV6-3 CASSYDTGGQPQHF TGTGCCAGCAGTTATGATACAGGGGGTCAGCCCCAGCATTTT
TRBJ2-7 - 15 - TRBV15 CATSRDNRATYEQYF TGTGCCACCAGCAGAGATAACAGGGCGACCTACGAGCAGTACTTC
TRBJ1-2 TRBD1 13 once TRBV19 CASSRQGNYGYTF TGTGCCAGTAGCAGACAGGGCAACTATGGCTACACCTTC
TRBJ1-4 - 15 - TRBV5-1 CASSLALVKGEKLFF TGCGCCAGCAGCTTGGCCTTGGTAAAAGGGGAAAAACTGTTTTTT
TRBJ2-7 - 15 - TRBV28 CASSLPRGDTYEQYF TGTGCCAGCAGCCTCCCCAGGGGGGATACCTACGAGCAGTACTTC
TRBJ2-7 - 12 - TRBV13 CASSLGRDEQYF TGTGCCAGCAGCTTAGGGCGAGACGAGCAGTACTTC
TRBJ1-3 - 15 - TRBV15 CATSRDKSSGNTIYF TGTGCCACCAGCAGGGACAAGAGCTCTGGAAACACCATATATTTT
TRBJ1-1 TRBD1 15 - TRBV27 CASSLIFSGQGEAFF TGTGCCAGCAGTTTAATCTTTTCGGGACAGGGCGAAGCTTTCTTT
TRBJ2-7 TRBD1 17 - TRBV18 CASSPSGTGGSTAEQYF TGTGCCAGCTCACCCTCCGGGACAGGGGGCTCTACGGCCGAGCAGTACTTC
TRBJ1-2 - 14 - TRBV5-1 CASSLDHPTGGYTF TGCGCCAGCAGCTTGGACCACCCTACGGGAGGCTACACCTTC
TRBJ2-7 TRBD1 16 - TRBV6-4 CASTNPPRGQGVEQYF TGTGCCAGCACCAACCCCCCCAGGGGGCAAGGGGTTGAGCAGTACTTC
TRBJ1-2 - 14 - TRBV7-9 CASSLIRPDYGYTF TGTGCCAGCAGCTTAATCAGGCCGGACTATGGCTACACCTTC
TRBJ2-7 - 13 - TRBV10-3 CAISELSSYEQYF TGTGCCATCAGTGAACTTAGCTCCTACGAGCAGTACTTC
TRBJ2-3 TRBD1 15 once TRBV18 CASSPPNRGGGTQYF TGTGCCAGCTCACCACCGAACAGGGGTGGAGGTACGCAGTATTTT
TRBJ2-7 TRBD1 15 - TRBV27 CASTPFGTGKYEQYF TGTGCCAGCACCCCCTTCGGGACAGGGAAGTACGAGCAGTACTTC
TRBJ2-5 - 12 - TRBV6-2/TRBV6-3 CASSYLRETQYF TGTGCCAGCAGTTATCTCCGGGAGACCCAGTACTTC
TRBJ2-3 - 13 - TRBV10-3 CAISAQPTDTQYF TGTGCCATCAGTGCCCAGCCCACAGATACGCAGTATTTT
TRBJ1-5 - 18 - TRBV6-1 CASSEALLGVLGNQPQHF TGTGCCAGCAGTGAAGCGCTTCTCGGGGTGTTGGGCAATCAGCCCCAGCATTTT
TRBJ1-2 - 16 - TRBV5-1 CASSLDLAKGTYGYTF TGCGCCAGCAGTTTAGACCTGGCAAAGGGGACCTATGGCTACACCTTC
TRBJ1-5 - 15 - TRBV6-5 CASRPQGILGQPQHF TGTGCCAGCAGACCACAGGGTATACTGGGACAGCCCCAGCATTTT